Listed below are T cell receptor beta chains from one sample, sequenced in a study of control samples from healthy donors and cancer patients. TCRdb's copy holds only in-frame clones and misses some; the assay was immunoSEQ multiplex PCR. The sample includes some 120,000 clones, roughly nine tenths seen only once; the top ten take 1% to 1.4%. Sequencing used PBMCs. The receptor source for this set is a woman aged 45-59 years with colorectal cancer. Both conserved end residues are part of each CDR3. The D gene is left open where the match is weak. Size is stated for part of the rows, as once, few or many counts, or as a class when the clone is expanded.

clone_size	v_call	d_call	j_call	cdr3_aa	cdr3_nt
once	TRBV9	.	TRBJ2-3	CASSPAGGSTDTQYF	TGTGCCAGCAGCCCCGCAGGAGGTAGCACAGATACGCAGTATTTT
once	TRBV29-1	TRBD2	TRBJ2-1	CSVVAGGNYNEQFF	TGCAGCGTTGTGGCGGGGGGAAACTACAATGAGCAGTTCTTC
.	TRBV2	TRBD1	TRBJ1-4	CASSGTGEKLFF	TGTGCCAGCAGCGGGACAGGGGAAAAACTGTTTTTT
.	TRBV6-2/TRBV6-3	TRBD2	TRBJ2-1	CASSYSVGTSGSYNEQFF	TGTGCCAGCAGTTACTCGGTAGGGACTAGCGGCTCCTACAATGAGCAGTTCTTC
few	TRBV6-5	.	TRBJ1-1	CASSPLYGGNSEAFF	TGTGCCAGCAGTCCGCTTTACGGGGGGAACTCTGAAGCTTTCTTT
.	TRBV19	TRBD1	TRBJ1-5	CASSTGQGEGQPQHF	TGTGCCAGTAGTACCGGACAGGGAGAGGGTCAGCCCCAGCATTTT
.	TRBV28	.	TRBJ2-6	CASSRTASGANVLTF	TGTGCCAGCAGCAGGACAGCCTCTGGGGCCAACGTCCTGACTTTC
once	TRBV6-5	.	TRBJ2-7	CASLETIGLSYEQYF	TGTGCCAGCCTGGAAACAATTGGGCTCTCCTACGAGCAGTACTTC
.	TRBV10-3	.	TRBJ1-5	CATQNQERGWPQHF	TGTGCCACCCAAAACCAGGAGAGGGGGTGGCCCCAGCATTTT
.	TRBV7-2	.	TRBJ1-2	CASSLVRVGSTNYGYTF	TGTGCCAGCAGCTTAGTTAGGGTCGGCAGCACTAACTATGGCTACACCTTC
.	TRBV5-5	.	TRBJ2-4	CASSSSRGTENIQYF	TGTGCCAGCAGCTCATCAAGGGGGACCGAAAACATTCAGTACTTC
.	TRBV15	.	TRBJ2-3	CATSRLQVTQYF	TGTGCCACCAGCAGGCTACAGGTTACGCAGTATTTT
.	TRBV4-1	.	TRBJ1-2	CASSPRETDTANYGYTF	TGCGCCAGCAGTCCAAGAGAAACGGACACAGCTAACTATGGCTACACCTTC
.	TRBV15	.	TRBJ1-5	CATSRGWQSNQPQHF	TGTGCCACCAGCAGAGGGTGGCAGAGCAATCAGCCCCAGCATTTT
.	TRBV19	TRBD1	TRBJ1-1	CASKQGAGAEAFF	TGTGCCAGTAAACAGGGGGCTGGAGCTGAAGCTTTCTTT
.	TRBV4-1	.	TRBJ1-1	CASSLVVGTEAFF	TGCGCCAGCAGCCTCGTGGTCGGCACTGAAGCTTTCTTT
.	TRBV18	TRBD2	TRBJ2-2	CASSPRLAGAENTGELFF	TGTGCCAGCTCACCACGACTAGCGGGAGCCGAAAACACCGGGGAGCTGTTTTTT
.	TRBV27	.	TRBJ1-4	CASSARFSRATNEKLFF	TGTGCCAGCAGTGCCCGCTTTTCTAGGGCAACTAATGAAAAACTGTTTTTT
.	TRBV6-5	TRBD1	TRBJ1-6	CASSPGQGRSPLHF	TGTGCCAGCAGTCCTGGACAGGGGAGATCACCCCTCCACTTT
.	TRBV30	.	TRBJ1-4	CAWSAEIPDEKLFF	TGTGCCTGGAGTGCGGAGATTCCTGATGAAAAACTGTTTTTT
.	TRBV3-1/TRBV3-2	.	TRBJ1-6	CASSQRGNSPLHF	TGTGCCAGCAGCCAGCGGGGGAATTCACCCCTCCACTTT
once	TRBV15	.	TRBJ2-3	CATSRFLLGTGTDTQYF	TGTGCCACCAGCAGATTTCTCCTCGGGACGGGCACAGATACGCAGTATTTT
.	TRBV28	.	TRBJ1-5	CASSPSGNQPQHF	TGTGCCAGCAGTCCCAGTGGCAATCAGCCCCAGCATTTT